This T cell receptor (beta chain) was recorded in a study of OX40 agonist ivuxolimab in advanced cancers. As for the study in general: It was ivuxolimab, an agonistic anti-OX40 (CD134) antibody, that patients were treated with. The group had a mean age of around 60 years, ranged from about 20 to 79, and was 82.7% male. Study observations and caveats: Researchers report that CD8+ T cells had, on average, more expanded clones than CD4+.

The method was immunoSEQ multiplex PCR; TCRdb's version includes in-frame clones alone and lacks a portion of them. The sample contains around 60,000 clones, around 89% of which appear only once. On cycle 4 day 1 and cycle 7 day 1, as well as at baseline, blood was sampled. This clone was seen more than once but under ten times. Its antigen is undetermined. This CDR3 region has 15 residues. Looked up from germline, CDR1 is LGHNA and CDR2 is YNFKEQ. V lost 4 bases and J 8 bases, leaving 18 bases between the germline ends. This chain joins TRBV4-2 and TRBJ2-1, with D unclear. Sequenced material: CD4+ or CD8+ T cells sorted from blood, taken in a trial of the OX40 agonist ivuxolimab. This TCR came from an adult with an advanced solid tumor such as melanoma, head and neck, liver or kidney cancer. This chain's CDR3 is CASSRLVSVADEQFF. The CDR3 DNA is TGTGCCAGCAGCCGCCTCGTCTCGGTTGCAGATGAGCAGTTCTTC.